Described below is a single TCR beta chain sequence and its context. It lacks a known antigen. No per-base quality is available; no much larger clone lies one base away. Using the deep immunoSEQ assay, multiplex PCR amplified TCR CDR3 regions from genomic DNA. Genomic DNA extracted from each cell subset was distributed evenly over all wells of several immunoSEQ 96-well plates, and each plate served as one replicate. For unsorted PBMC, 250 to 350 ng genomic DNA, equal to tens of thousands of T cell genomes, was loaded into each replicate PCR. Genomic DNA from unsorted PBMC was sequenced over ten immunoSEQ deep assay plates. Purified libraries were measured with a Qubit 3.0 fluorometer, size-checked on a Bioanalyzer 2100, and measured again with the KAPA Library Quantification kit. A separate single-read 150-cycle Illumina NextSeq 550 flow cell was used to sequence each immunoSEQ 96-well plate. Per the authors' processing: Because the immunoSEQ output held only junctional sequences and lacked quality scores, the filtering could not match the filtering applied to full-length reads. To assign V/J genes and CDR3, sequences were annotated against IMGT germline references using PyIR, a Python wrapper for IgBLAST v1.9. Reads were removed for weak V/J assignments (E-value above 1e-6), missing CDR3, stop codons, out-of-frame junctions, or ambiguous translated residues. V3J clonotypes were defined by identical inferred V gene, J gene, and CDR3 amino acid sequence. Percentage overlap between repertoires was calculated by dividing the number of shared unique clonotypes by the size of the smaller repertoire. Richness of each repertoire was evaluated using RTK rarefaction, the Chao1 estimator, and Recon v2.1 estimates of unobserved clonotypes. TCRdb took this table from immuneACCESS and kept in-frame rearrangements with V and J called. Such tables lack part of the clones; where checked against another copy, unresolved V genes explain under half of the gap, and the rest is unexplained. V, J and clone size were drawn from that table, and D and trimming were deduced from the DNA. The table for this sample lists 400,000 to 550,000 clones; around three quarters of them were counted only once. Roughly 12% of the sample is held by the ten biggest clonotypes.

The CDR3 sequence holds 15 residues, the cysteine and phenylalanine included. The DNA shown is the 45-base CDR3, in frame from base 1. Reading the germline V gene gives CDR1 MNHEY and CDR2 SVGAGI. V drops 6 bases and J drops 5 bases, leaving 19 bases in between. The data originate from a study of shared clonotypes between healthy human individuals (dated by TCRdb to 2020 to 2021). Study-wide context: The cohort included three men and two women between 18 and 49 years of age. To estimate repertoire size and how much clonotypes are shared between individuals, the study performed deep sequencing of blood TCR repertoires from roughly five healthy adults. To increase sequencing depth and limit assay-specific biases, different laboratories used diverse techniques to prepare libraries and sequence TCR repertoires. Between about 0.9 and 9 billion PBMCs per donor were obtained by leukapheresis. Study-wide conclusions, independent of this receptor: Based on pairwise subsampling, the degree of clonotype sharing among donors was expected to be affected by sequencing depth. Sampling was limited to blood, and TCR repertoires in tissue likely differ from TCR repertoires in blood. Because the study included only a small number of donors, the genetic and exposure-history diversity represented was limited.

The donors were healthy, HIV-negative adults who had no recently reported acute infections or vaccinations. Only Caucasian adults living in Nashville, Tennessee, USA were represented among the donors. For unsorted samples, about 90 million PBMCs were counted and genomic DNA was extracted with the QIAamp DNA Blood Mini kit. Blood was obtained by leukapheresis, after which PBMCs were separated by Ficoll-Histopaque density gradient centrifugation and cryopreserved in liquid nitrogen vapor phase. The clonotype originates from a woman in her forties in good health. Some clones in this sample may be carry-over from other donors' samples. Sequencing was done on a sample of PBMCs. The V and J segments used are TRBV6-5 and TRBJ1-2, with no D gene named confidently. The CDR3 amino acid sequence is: CASSLGPKRGYGYTF. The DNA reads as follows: TGTGCCAGCAGCCTCGGACCAAAACGGGGATATGGCTACACCTTC.